These T cell receptor beta chains were read from a single sample in a study of shared clonotypes between healthy human individuals. Produced via immunoSEQ multiplex PCR; TCRdb's table is partial and in-frame only. The sample has more than 400,000 clones, around four fifths seen once. The specimen sequenced was PBMCs. The source is a woman aged 40 to 50 in good health. Some clones in this sample may be carry-over from other donors' samples. The conserved cysteine and the conserved F or W are not part of the CDR3 here. Fields, in order: clone size, V gene, J gene, CDR3 protein. The size field is filled for only some rows; it gives once, few, many or a size class.

size: NA; V: TRBV6-1; J: TRBJ2-1; CDR3: ASSESGTGLGVEQF
size: NA; V: TRBV9; J: TRBJ2-7; CDR3: ASSPPGSQREQY
size: few; V: TRBV6-5; J: TRBJ2-7; CDR3: ASSSSPLRNEQY
size: NA; V: TRBV29-1; J: TRBJ2-2; CDR3: SVGTFANTGELF
size: NA; V: TRBV19; J: TRBJ2-7; CDR3: ASSTAYAGVSSYEQY
size: once; V: TRBV7-9; J: TRBJ2-2; CDR3: ASSLWQARTGELF
size: NA; V: TRBV5-5; J: TRBJ2-7; CDR3: ASSLGDSPGYEQY
size: NA; V: TRBV5-4; J: NA; CDR3: ASSLAGGEQY
size: NA; V: TRBV13; J: TRBJ1-1; CDR3: ASSRKYGQRNTEAF
size: once; V: TRBV5-1; J: TRBJ2-7; CDR3: ASSLAGAGYGYEQY
size: few; V: TRBV2; J: TRBJ2-3; CDR3: ASRPQDSADTQY
size: NA; V: TRBV28; J: TRBJ1-3; CDR3: AMSSGNTIY
size: NA; V: TRBV5-1; J: TRBJ2-2; CDR3: ASSLAEELF
size: NA; V: TRBV5-1; J: TRBJ1-4; CDR3: ASSSEIDRATRRKLF
size: NA; V: TRBV18; J: TRBJ1-1; CDR3: ASSPSGTAEAF
size: NA; V: TRBV6-5; J: TRBJ1-3; CDR3: ATTRGNTIY
size: NA; V: TRBV5-1; J: TRBJ2-3; CDR3: ASSLQGDGTDTQY
size: NA; V: TRBV4-2; J: TRBJ2-1; CDR3: ASSREGLSSYNEQF
size: NA; V: TRBV7-2; J: TRBJ1-3; CDR3: ASSLFPISRISGNTIY
size: NA; V: TRBV7-8; J: TRBJ2-1; CDR3: ASSPRAGLADNEQF
size: few; V: TRBV2; J: TRBJ1-2; CDR3: ASSQDRVGYT
size: NA; V: TRBV28; J: TRBJ1-4; CDR3: ASRLTGGATNEKLF
size: NA; V: TRBV5-1; J: TRBJ1-4; CDR3: ASGTGTTTNEKLF
size: NA; V: TRBV7-2; J: TRBJ2-1; CDR3: ASSLAGLEVNNEQF
size: NA; V: TRBV5-1; J: TRBJ2-1; CDR3: ASSNLQYNEQF
size: NA; V: TRBV28; J: TRBJ1-2; CDR3: ASSRGTGYGYT
size: NA; V: TRBV7-9; J: TRBJ1-3; CDR3: ASSLGSNSGNTIY
size: medium-sized; V: TRBV18; J: TRBJ2-7; CDR3: ASSPSWDTYEQY
size: NA; V: TRBV9; J: TRBJ1-6; CDR3: ASSLRGDKDSPLH
size: NA; V: TRBV5-8; J: TRBJ1-2; CDR3: ASSPTFQVAGYT
size: few; V: TRBV7-2; J: TRBJ2-3; CDR3: ASSSPRLARTDTQY
size: NA; V: TRBV5-1; J: TRBJ2-3; CDR3: ASSLSGRGDTQY
size: once; V: TRBV7-3; J: TRBJ1-1; CDR3: ACSPSGENTEAF
size: NA; V: TRBV18; J: TRBJ2-1; CDR3: ASSPRLDEQF
size: NA; V: TRBV11-2; J: TRBJ1-2; CDR3: ASSSSGRYGYT
size: NA; V: TRBV7-2; J: TRBJ2-5; CDR3: ASSLAGLAGMGYQETQY
size: NA; V: TRBV28; J: NA; CDR3: ASSLSGLGSYEQY
size: NA; V: TRBV5-1; J: TRBJ2-5; CDR3: ASSSSWGYGTGWAQY
size: NA; V: TRBV29-1; J: TRBJ2-7; CDR3: SVLTARWEQY
size: few; V: TRBV9; J: TRBJ2-7; CDR3: ASSVDGYPVEQY
size: NA; V: TRBV9; J: TRBJ2-3; CDR3: ASSEDALHTDTQY
size: NA; V: TRBV14; J: TRBJ2-6; CDR3: ASSQRRRASGANVLT
size: NA; V: TRBV19; J: TRBJ2-1; CDR3: ASSIWGPFNEQF
size: few; V: TRBV30; J: TRBJ2-5; CDR3: AWSVGSGQETQY
size: NA; V: TRBV6-4; J: TRBJ2-7; CDR3: ASSGRLAGGSYEQY
size: once; V: TRBV7-2; J: TRBJ2-3; CDR3: ASSLDRSGRTQY